This T cell receptor beta chain was identified during a study of T cell responses to AZD1222 COVID-19 vaccine. Overall study results and limits: Most donors were white British and more were female, and clonal diversity was possibly underestimated. Repertoires were obtained solely post-peak T cell response.

The germline V gene encodes CDR1 MDHEN and CDR2 SYDVKM. Trimming removed 7 bases from V and 4 bases from J, with 13 bases in between. The CDR3 runs to 14 residues. TCRdb keeps only in-frame clones here, not all; method: immunoSEQ multiplex PCR. The data hold about 140,000 clones, with roughly 89% observed a single time. This clone was detected only once. Its antigen remains unidentified. The material was peripheral blood, obtained on day 0 of AZD1222 vaccination. The receptor was isolated from an adult in good health. This chain links TRBV28 with TRBJ2-2; D gene ambiguous. CDR3 bases: TGTGCCAGCATGTCCTTGTTCGTCACCGGGGAGCTGTTTTTT. It codes for CASMSLFVTGELFF.